This record looks at one T cell receptor (beta chain) sequence and its context. Its antigen is not identified. Hyperthyroidism, newly diagnosed and lasting under 2 months, affected patients aged 18 to 65. Diagnosis relied on clinical symptoms, serum thyroxine and TRAb, thyroid ultrasound and orbital computed tomography. Trimming removed 2 bases at V and 5 bases at J, with 15 bases between. Germline V gene sequence: CDR1 GTSNPN, CDR2 SVGIG (reference sequence). CDR3 length equals 14 residues. The sample originates from a study of T cells in Graves' hyperthyroidism and ophthalmopathy. Broader study findings: Model-based prediction identified ophthalmopathy a median 6.5 months prior to its onset. Also found in blood were most expanded thyroid clonotypes above 0.001.

There were TCR beta CDR3 regions amplified from RNA transcripts. RT-PCR in the first round (using the HTBI primer set) targeted the TCR CDR3. TCRdb reprocessed the multiplex PCR reads with MiXCR, giving one entry per CDR3 protein. The repertoire includes approximately 710,000 distinct CDR3 sequences, approximately 15% of them detected once, and about 16% sits in the top ten. This sequence was found in a man aged 50 or older with Graves' hyperthyroidism. The chain uses TRBV30 and TRBJ1-1; maybe TRBD1 (5 bases). The source material was blood. CDR3 in DNA: TGTGCCTGGAGTCCCGGGGGGGGGGAAACTGAAGCTTTCTTT. This codes for CAWSPGGGETEAFF.